This T cell receptor (beta chain) was observed in a study of T cells after yellow fever vaccination. TCRdb re-derived calls from the 5' RACE reads in MiXCR, one entry per CDR3 protein. The sample contains 510,000 or so distinct CDR3 sequences, 15% to 20% of which appear only once. In its sample, this clonotype was seen a few times. This CDR3 has 14 amino acids. Germline V gives CDR1 SQVTM, CDR2 ANQGSEA. With V trimmed by 3 bases and J by 7 bases, 6 bases remained unmatched. The origin of this receptor is a man in his thirties or forties who received the YFV17D yellow fever vaccine. V gene TRBV29-1 combines with J gene TRBJ2-1; 10 positions agree with TRBD2. The sample here was PBMCs, taken 15 days after the yellow fever booster vaccination. The CDR3 loop reads CSVEPSGSRNEQFF. DNA for the CDR3: TGCAGCGTTGAGCCTAGCGGGAGTCGGAATGAGCAGTTCTTC.